This TCR beta chain was captured in a study of T cells after yellow fever vaccination. TCRdb re-called the 5' RACE reads with MiXCR, one entry per CDR3 protein. Of 200,000 to 300,000 distinct CDR3 sequences in the sample, 3.6% were seen once. V was cut by 5 bases and J by 4 bases, with 10 bases left in between. This CDR3 has 13 amino acids. Looked up from germline, CDR1 is SGHTA and CDR2 is FQGNSA. This clonotype was recorded many times. Sequenced here: PBMCs, sampled 15 days after the yellow fever booster vaccination. The receptor comes from a man between 18 and 29 years old who received the YFV17D yellow fever vaccine. V usage is TRBV7-2 and J usage is TRBJ2-3; no definite D call. CDR3 nucleotide sequence: TGTGCCAGCAGCCCTCGCGTATCAGATACGCAGTATTTT. It translates to CASSPRVSDTQYF.